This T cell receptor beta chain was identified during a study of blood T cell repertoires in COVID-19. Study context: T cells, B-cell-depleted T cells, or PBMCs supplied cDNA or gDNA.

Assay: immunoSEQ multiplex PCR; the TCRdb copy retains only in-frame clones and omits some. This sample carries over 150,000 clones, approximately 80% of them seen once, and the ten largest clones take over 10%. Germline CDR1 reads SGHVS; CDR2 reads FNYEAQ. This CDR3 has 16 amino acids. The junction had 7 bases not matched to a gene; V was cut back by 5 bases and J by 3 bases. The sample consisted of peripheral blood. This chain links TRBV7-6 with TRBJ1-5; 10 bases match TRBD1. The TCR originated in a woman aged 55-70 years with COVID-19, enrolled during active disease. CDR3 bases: TGTGCCAGCAGCCGAATGACAGGGGGCTACAATCAGCCCCAGCATTTT. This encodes CASSRMTGGYNQPQHF. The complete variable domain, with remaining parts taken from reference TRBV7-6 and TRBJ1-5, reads GAGVSQSPRYKVTKRGQDVALRCDPISGHVSLYWYRQALGQGPEFLTYFNYEAQQDKSGLPNDRFSAERPEGSISTLTIQRTEQRDSAMYRCASSRMTGGYNQPQHFGDGTRLSIL.